This entry lists 20 T cell receptor beta chains sequenced from one sample in a study of blood T cell repertoires in COVID-19. Method: immunoSEQ multiplex PCR; TCRdb's copy keeps in-frame clones and lacks some. The sample carries 80,000 or so clones, over 65% recorded once. The specimen was peripheral blood. The receptors were sampled from a man aged 50-59 years with active or convalescent COVID-19.

This sequence joins TRBV5-6 and TRBJ2-2; 10 bases are a match to TRBD1. The CDR3 is made up of 15 amino acids. Unmatched junction bases numbered 5, after V lost 2 bases and J lost 7 bases. Germline V gene data show CDR1 as SGHDT and CDR2 as YYEEEE. CDR3 sequence (DNA): TGTGCCAGCAGCTTTGGACAGGGGGAGATCGGGGAGCTGTTTTTT. It is translated as CASSFGQGEIGELFF.

This chain uses TRBV10-3 with TRBJ1-5; D perhaps matches TRBD1 (6 bases). Per the germline V gene, CDR1 is ENHRY and CDR2 is SYGVKD. The V end lost 0 bases, the J end lost 4 bases, and 7 bases lay between the germline ends. The length of the CDR3 is 14 residues. CDR3 nucleotide sequence: TGTGCCATCAGTGAGTCACAGGGAAATCAGCCCCAGCATTTT. It translates to CAISESQGNQPQHF.

This sequence joins TRBV27 and TRBJ2-1; 11 nucleotides agree with TRBD2. The length of the CDR3 is 16 residues. V gave up 6 bases and J gave up 8 bases; unmatched junction bases: 12. CDR1 and CDR2 (germline): MNHEY, SMNVEV (reference sequence). The DNA for the CDR3 is TGTGCCAGCAGCCCCCGCGTTAGCGGGGGGGCAGATGAGCAGTTCTTC. It encodes CASSPRVSGGADEQFF.

The chain carries TRBV7-2 and TRBJ1-5; 8 nucleotides line up with TRBD1. After removal of 5 bases from V and 5 bases from J, the junction contained 5 bases not matched to a gene. The germline CDR1 and CDR2 sequences are SGHTA and FQGNSA. The CDR3 runs 14 residues. The CDR3 nucleotides are TGTGCCAGCAGCAAGGACAGGGAGGATCAGCCCCAGCATTTT. Translation: CASSKDREDQPQHF.

J is TRBJ2-3 and V is TRBV10-1, with TRBD2 matching over 11 bases. Germline loops: CDR1 WNHNN, CDR2 SYGVQD (reference sequence). Trimming cost V 4 bases and J 3 bases; bases outside gene matches: 3. This CDR3 has 15 residues. This CDR3 reads CASSVLAGGTDTQYF. The CDR3 nucleotides are TGCGCCAGCAGTGTTCTAGCGGGGGGTACAGATACGCAGTATTTT.

For the CDR3, the DNA is TGTGCCAGCAGCCGCGAAGGGACAGGGGGCGCTGGCTACACCTTC. Translation: CASSREGTGGAGYTF. The chain joins TRBV6-5 to TRBJ1-2, with 12 positions matching TRBD1. Looked up from germline, CDR1 is MNHEY and CDR2 is SVGAGI. Germline trimming cut 6 bases from V and 7 bases from J; bases unmatched to any gene: 9. CDR3 size: 15 residues.

The V call is TRBV24-1, the J call TRBJ2-1; 11 bases match TRBD2. Per the germline V gene, CDR1 is KGHDR and CDR2 is SFDVKD. The J segment lost 9 bases and the V segment lost 3 bases, leaving 9 bases of the junction unmatched. The CDR3 spans 16 residues. CDR3 residues: CATSDSLAGGLVEQFF. Written as DNA, the CDR3 is TGTGCCACCAGTGATAGCTTAGCGGGGGGGCTTGTTGAGCAGTTCTTC.

This clone occurred once. This CDR3 reads CASSIRTGTYEQYF. The CDR3 bases are TGTGCCAGTAGTATCCGGACAGGTACCTACGAGCAGTACTTC. V gene TRBV19 combines with J gene TRBJ2-7; 7 bases agree with TRBD1. V was pared by 3 bases and J by 2 bases, with 4 bases of the junction left unmatched. There are 14 residues in the CDR3. The germline CDR1 and CDR2 sequences are LNHDA and SQIVND (reference sequence).

The chain carries TRBV6-8 and TRBJ2-7, with D perhaps matching TRBD2 (6 bases). The germline V and J ends were trimmed by 4 bases and 1 base, with 8 bases remaining between them. This CDR3 spans 13 amino acids. Germline V gene lookup returns CDR1 MNHGY and CDR2 SAAAGT. The CDR3 loop reads CASSLSGSYEQYF. The CDR3 DNA is TGTGCCAGCAGTTTAAGCGGGTCCTACGAGCAGTACTTC.

The CDR3 loop reads CASSFGGDNQPQHF. The CDR3 nucleotides are TGCGCCAGCAGCTTTGGGGGGGACAATCAGCCCCAGCATTTT. The genes are TRBV5-1 and TRBJ1-5; D may be TRBD1 (5 bases). Germline lookup yields CDR1 SGHRS and CDR2 YFSETQ. The CDR3 has 14 residues. V gave up 2 bases and J gave up 3 bases, with 9 bases separating them. Full variable domain (missing parts from reference TRBV5-1 and TRBJ1-5): KAGVTQTPRYLIKTRGQQVTLSCSPISGHRSVSWYQQTPGQGLQFLFEYFSETQRNKGNFPGRFSGRQFSNSRSEMNVSTLELGDSALYLCASSFGGDNQPQHFGDGTRLSIL.

This rearrangement joins TRBV2 to TRBJ2-2, with D possibly TRBD1 on 6 matching bases. Trimming took 7 bases from V and 1 from J, leaving 13 bases between them. Germline V CDR1 and CDR2: SNHLY, FYNNEI. The CDR3 consists of 15 residues. This CDR3 is CASKSQGGNTGELFF. As DNA, the CDR3 is TGTGCCAGCAAAAGCCAAGGGGGGAACACCGGGGAGCTGTTTTTT.

The rearrangement links TRBV7-2 to TRBJ1-6; D possibly corresponds to TRBD1 (5 bases). The germline V and J ends were trimmed by 1 base and 0 bases, with 7 bases remaining between them. Looked up from germline, CDR1 is SGHTA and CDR2 is FQGNSA. CDR3 length: 16 residues. As DNA, the CDR3 is TGTGCCAGCAGCTTAGACGGGGGCTCCTATAATTCACCCCTCCACTTT. This sequence encodes CASSLDGGSYNSPLHF.

The chain carries TRBV4-3 and TRBJ1-3, with D perhaps matching TRBD1 (5 bases). Germline V gives CDR1 LGHNA, CDR2 YSLEER. CDR3 length equals 17 residues. Trimming removed 1 base from V and 0 bases from J, with 13 bases in between. The CDR3 DNA reads as TGCGCCAGCAGCCAAGTTGCAGGGCTCCCCTCTGGAAACACCATATATTTT. This sequence encodes CASSQVAGLPSGNTIYF.

V usage is TRBV14 and J usage is TRBJ2-7, with D possibly TRBD1 on 7 matching bases. Trimming left V 0 bases short and J 10 bases short, with 13 bases between. The germline gives CDR1 SGHDN, CDR2 FVKESK. The CDR3 length is 13 residues. CDR3 sequence: CASSQDGGGLQYF. The CDR3 DNA follows: TGTGCCAGCAGCCAAGATGGAGGGGGCCTACAGTACTTC.

This rearrangement joins TRBV5-1 to TRBJ2-7; perhaps TRBD1 as D (6 bases). V was trimmed by 1 base and J by 2 bases, leaving 13 bases between them. Looked up from germline, CDR1 is SGHRS and CDR2 is YFSETQ. The CDR3 sequence is 15 residues long. DNA of the CDR3: TGCGCCAGCAGCTTGCAGGGGTTCTCGCCCTACGAGCAGTACTTC. It encodes CASSLQGFSPYEQYF.

V usage is TRBV6-5 and J usage is TRBJ2-5; perhaps TRBD1 as D (6 bases). Germline values: CDR1 MNHEY, CDR2 SVGAGI. V lost 6 bases and J 5 bases, leaving 10 bases between the germline ends. This CDR3 is built from 12 residues. The CDR3 loop reads CASSSQGETQYF. CDR3 bases: TGTGCCAGCAGCTCACAGGGCGAGACCCAGTACTTC.

This clone was detected once. The chain combines TRBV20-1 with TRBJ2-1; no clear D. In germline, CDR1 is DFQATT, CDR2 SNEGSKA (reference sequence). The CDR3 totals 10 residues. Trimming pared 7 bases from V and 7 bases from J, leaving 8 bases between. The CDR3 DNA is TGCAGTGTTTTAAAAAATGAGCAGTTCTTC. Protein sequence: CSVLKNEQFF.

The CDR3 DNA sequence: TGTGCCACCAGCAGAGGAGCGGACGCTTACGAGCAGTACTTC. Residues: CATSRGADAYEQYF. The gene calls are TRBV15 and TRBJ2-7; tentative D call: TRBD2 (5 bases). Germline assignment: CDR1 LNHNV and CDR2 YYDKDF (reference sequence). The ends were cut back, 1 base at V and 4 bases at J, with 11 bases in the middle. The CDR3 sequence is 14 residues long. Full variable domain (missing parts from reference TRBV15 and TRBJ2-7): DAMVIQNPRYQVTQFGKPVTLSCSQTLNHNVMYWYQQKSSQAPKLLFHYYDKDFNNEADTPDNFQSRRPNTSFCFLDIRSPGLGDTAMYLCATSRGADAYEQYFGPGTRLTVT.

This chain connects TRBV18 to TRBJ2-5; the D gene is possibly TRBD1 (6 bases). Trimming took off 6 bases at V and 1 base at J, with 15 bases between the two ends. CDR1 KGHSH and CDR2 LQKENI come from the germline V gene. The CDR3 consists of 15 residues. The CDR3 DNA reads TGTGCCAGCTCTAGGAAAGGACAGCCCCAAGAGACCCAGTACTTC. Its protein product is CASSRKGQPQETQYF.

This chain links TRBV7-9 with TRBJ2-5; D possibly corresponds to TRBD2 (5 bases). Trimming cost V 4 bases and J 5 bases, with 20 bases left between them. This CDR3 has 16 amino acids. Looked up from germline, CDR1 is SEHNR and CDR2 is FQNEAQ (reference sequence). The CDR3 DNA reads TGTGCCAGCAGCTCAAAGCTGCGGACTCGAGGGGAGACCCAGTACTTC. Amino acid sequence: CASSSKLRTRGETQYF. The full variable domain, rest sourced from reference TRBV7-9 and TRBJ2-5, is DTGVSQNPRHKITKRGQNVTFRCDPISEHNRLYWYRQTLGQGPEFLTYFQNEAQLEKSRLLSDRFSAERPKGSFSTLEIQRTEQGDSAMYLCASSSKLRTRGETQYFGPGTRLLVL.